The subject of this entry is one TCR beta chain. These data are taken from a study of cytomegalovirus exposure and HLA in healthy donors. Study as a whole: HLA-typed donors were the source of 82 million or so unique TCRs, which an early data release held.

The study ran its PCR with 60 Vbeta and 13 Jbeta primers. Sequenced by immunoSEQ multiplex PCR; TCRdb stores in-frame clones only, minus some. This sample yields around 150,000 clones, of which roughly three quarters are seen a single time; approximately 4.9% belongs to the top ten. With 0 bases clipped from V and 10 bases from J, the junction kept 15 bases outside the gene matches. The CDR3 sequence is 18 residues long. Germline loops: CDR1 SGHRS, CDR2 YFSETQ. The genes are TRBV5-1 and TRBJ1-6; 8 bases line up with TRBD1. This TCR derives from a woman between 45 and 65 years old in good health and CMV-seronegative. What was sequenced was PBMCs. CDR3 sequence (DNA): TGCGCCAGCAGCTTGGGGGGAGTGACAGGGGTAATATCCTCACCCCTCCACTTT. It encodes CASSLGGVTGVISSPLHF.